The T cell receptor beta chain under discussion was sequenced for a study of glioma-infiltrating T cells. Findings and caveats of the study: Tissue-blood divergence was below expectation in non-neoplastic patients, above in gliomas. Only very few CDR3 sequences appeared in both tissue and blood.

This clonotype was counted at least ten times. What it binds is not known. Amplification of TCR alpha and beta CDR3 regions from RNA used iRepertoire nested multiplex PCR. Tissue mRNA or PBMC total RNA, roughly 100-400 ng, went into one-step reverse transcription and amplification. TCRdb itself ran the multiplex PCR reads through MiXCR, one entry per CDR3 protein. The sample includes under 50,000 distinct CDR3 sequences, 20% to 25% of them seen just once. This CDR3 region has 13 residues. Trimming shortened V by 3 bases and J by 4 bases, and 9 bases separated the two germline ends. Germline-derived CDR1 and CDR2 are SEHNR and FQNEAQ (reference sequence).

The chain has TRBV7-9 and TRBJ1-1, with D perhaps matching TRBD1 (5 bases). The sample consisted of glioma tissue, nonneoplastic brain tissue, or PBMCs (not recorded which). The source of this sequence is a human donor with low-grade glioma or glioblastoma, undergoing nonglioma brain surgery, or in good health (not recorded which). CDR3 protein: CASSFGGVTEAFF. In nucleotides, the CDR3 is TGTGCCAGCAGCTTTGGGGGAGTCACTGAAGCTTTCTTT.